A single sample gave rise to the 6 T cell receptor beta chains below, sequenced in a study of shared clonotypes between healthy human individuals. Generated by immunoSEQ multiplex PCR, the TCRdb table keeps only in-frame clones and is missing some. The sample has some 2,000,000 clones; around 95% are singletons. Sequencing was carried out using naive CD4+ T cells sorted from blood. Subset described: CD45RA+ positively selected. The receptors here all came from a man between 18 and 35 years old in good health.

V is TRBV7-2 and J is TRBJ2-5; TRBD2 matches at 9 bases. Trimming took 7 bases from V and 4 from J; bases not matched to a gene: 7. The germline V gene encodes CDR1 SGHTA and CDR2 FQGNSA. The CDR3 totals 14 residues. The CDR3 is CASNTGLARETQYF. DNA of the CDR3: TGTGCCAGCAACACGGGACTAGCCAGAGAGACCCAGTACTTC.

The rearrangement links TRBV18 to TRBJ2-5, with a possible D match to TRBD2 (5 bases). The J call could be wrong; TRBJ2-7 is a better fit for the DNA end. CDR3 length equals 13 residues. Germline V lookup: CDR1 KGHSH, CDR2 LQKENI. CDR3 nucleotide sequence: TGTGCCAGCTCGTCGGGAACTTCCTACGAGCAGTACTTC. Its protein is CASSSGTSYEQYF.

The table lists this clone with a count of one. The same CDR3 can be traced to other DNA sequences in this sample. As DNA, the CDR3 is TGCGCCAGCAGCTTACAGGGCTCTGGGGCCAACGTCCTGACTTTC. It is translated as CASSLQGSGANVLTF. V and J are TRBV5-1 and TRBJ2-6; maybe TRBD1 (6 bases). Trimming took off 2 bases at V and 0 bases at J, with 6 bases between the two ends. The CDR3 is 15 amino acids. Germline CDR1 reads SGHRS; CDR2 reads YFSETQ.

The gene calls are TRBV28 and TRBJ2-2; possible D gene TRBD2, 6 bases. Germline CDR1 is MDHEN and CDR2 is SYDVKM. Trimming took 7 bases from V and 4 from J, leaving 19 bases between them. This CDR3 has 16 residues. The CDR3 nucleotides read TGTGCCAGCATTTCAACCGGGACTGGAGGCACCGGGGAGCTGTTTTTT. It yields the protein CASISTGTGGTGELFF.

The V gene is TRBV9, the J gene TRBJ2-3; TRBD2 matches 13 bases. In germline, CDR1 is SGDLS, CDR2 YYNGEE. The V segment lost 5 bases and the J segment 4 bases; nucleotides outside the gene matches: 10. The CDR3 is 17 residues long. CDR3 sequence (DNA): TGTGCCAGCAGGCCGGGACTAGCGGGAAGGAAGGCAGATACGCAGTATTTT. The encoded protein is CASRPGLAGRKADTQYF.

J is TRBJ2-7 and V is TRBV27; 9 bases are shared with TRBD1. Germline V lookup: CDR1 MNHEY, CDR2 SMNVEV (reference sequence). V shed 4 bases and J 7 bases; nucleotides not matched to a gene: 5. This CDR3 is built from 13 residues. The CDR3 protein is CASSSQGAGEQYF. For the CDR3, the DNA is TGTGCCAGCAGTTCACAGGGGGCTGGGGAGCAGTACTTC.